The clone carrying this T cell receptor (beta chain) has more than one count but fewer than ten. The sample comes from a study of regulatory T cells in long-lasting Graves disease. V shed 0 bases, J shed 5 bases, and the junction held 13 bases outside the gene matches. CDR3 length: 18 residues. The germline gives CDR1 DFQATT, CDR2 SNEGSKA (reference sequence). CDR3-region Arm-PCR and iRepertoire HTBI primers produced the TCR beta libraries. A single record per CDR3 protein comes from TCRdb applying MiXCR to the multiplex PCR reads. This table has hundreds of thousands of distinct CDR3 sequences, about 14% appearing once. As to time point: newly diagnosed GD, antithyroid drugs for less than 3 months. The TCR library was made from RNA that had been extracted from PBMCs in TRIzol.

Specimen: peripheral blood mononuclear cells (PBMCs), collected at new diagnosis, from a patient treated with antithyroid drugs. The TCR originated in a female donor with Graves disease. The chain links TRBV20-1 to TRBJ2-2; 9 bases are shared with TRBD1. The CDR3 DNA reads TGCAGTGCTAGAGATCCCCCGGGACAGGGAAGGATAACCGGGGAGCTGTTTTTT. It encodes CSARDPPGQGRITGELFF.